These 23 T cell receptor beta chains came from one sample sequenced in a study of CD8+ T cells in alopecia areata. The sequencing template was cDNA reverse transcribed from extracted RNA. Profiling relied on immunoSEQ multiplex PCR, and the TCRdb table lists in-frame clones only, not all of them. The sample records about 82,000 clones, just over 50% being singletons. The sequencing sample was made of NKG2D-high CD8+ T cells sorted from blood. The receptor set was obtained from a human donor with alopecia areata.

This clone was seen a few times. This rearrangement joins TRBV2 to TRBJ2-3; the D gene is possibly TRBD2 (5 bases). The CDR3 has 15 residues. Trimming shortened V by 1 base and J by 6 bases, and 14 bases separated the two germline ends. The germline V gene has CDR1 SNHLY and CDR2 FYNNEI. CDR3 in amino acids: CASSEGQRMGDTQYF. The CDR3 nucleotides are TGTGCCAGCAGTGAAGGGCAGCGGATGGGGGATACGCAGTATTTT.

The rearrangement uses TRBV6-5 and TRBJ2-5; D gene uncertain. This CDR3 is built from 16 residues. The V end was cut by 2 bases, the J end by 1 base, with 14 bases between. Germline V gene data show CDR1 as MNHEY and CDR2 as SVGAGI. The CDR3 protein is CASSYKIGSLQETQYF. The CDR3 region has the DNA TGTGCCAGCAGTTACAAAATCGGCAGTCTCCAAGAGACCCAGTACTTC.

J is TRBJ1-1 and V is TRBV5-6; 10 bases are a match to TRBD1. Germline V lookup: CDR1 SGHDT, CDR2 YYEEEE. The CDR3 covers 15 residues. Losses at the gene ends were 6 bases for V and 1 base for J; bases not matched to a gene: 6. In nucleotides, the CDR3 is TGTGCCAGCACCTGGGGACAGGGGACGAACACTGAAGCTTTCTTT. Its protein product is CASTWGQGTNTEAFF.

The chain couples TRBV29-1 to TRBJ1-1; 7 bases are a match to TRBD1. After removal of 0 bases from V and 5 bases from J, the junction contained 21 bases not matched to a gene. Germline CDR1 reads SQVTM; CDR2 reads ANQGSEA. The CDR3 is 19 amino acids. CDR3: CSVEDVARTGARIRTEAFF. CDR3 DNA sequence: TGCAGCGTTGAAGATGTCGCTCGAACAGGGGCTAGGATTAGGACTGAAGCTTTCTTT.

V gene TRBV28 combines with J gene TRBJ1-5, with D maybe TRBD1 (5 bases). Germline values: CDR1 MDHEN, CDR2 SYDVKM. The CDR3 runs 12 residues. Deletions cut 5 bases from V and 4 bases from J, with 6 bases between. The CDR3, as DNA: TGTGCCAGCAGTCAGGGAAATCAGCCCCAGCATTTT. This codes for CASSQGNQPQHF.

V and J are TRBV27 and TRBJ1-2, with a tentative D call TRBD1 (6 bases). CDR3 length equals 12 residues. Germline loops: CDR1 MNHEY, CDR2 SMNVEV (reference sequence). The germline V and J ends were trimmed by 2 bases and 7 bases, with 8 bases remaining between them. For the CDR3, the DNA is TGTGCCAGCAGTTTACGAGGGGGTGGCTACACCTTC. Amino acid sequence: CASSLRGGGYTF.

This clone showed up just once. The V and J genes are TRBV27 and TRBJ2-7, with TRBD2 as a possible D gene (5 bases). Trimming stripped 4 bases from V and 0 bases from J, with 10 bases between. CDR1 and CDR2 from the germline V gene are MNHEY and SMNVEV (reference sequence). CDR3 length: 14 amino acids. The DNA for the CDR3 is TGTGCCAGCAGTTCGGGGTGGAGCTCCTACGAGCAGTACTTC. Amino acid sequence: CASSSGWSSYEQYF.

A few counts support this clone. The rearrangement links TRBV5-1 to TRBJ1-1, with 7 positions matching TRBD1. The CDR3 consists of 13 residues. Per the germline V gene, CDR1 is SGHRS and CDR2 is YFSETQ. V shed 4 bases and J 6 bases; nucleotides not matched to a gene: 6. The CDR3 sequence: CASSTTGAPEAFF. The CDR3 DNA reads TGCGCCAGCAGCACTACAGGGGCCCCTGAAGCTTTCTTT.

V usage is TRBV19 and J usage is TRBJ1-1; TRBD1 is a possible D gene (5 bases). Trimming removed 6 bases at V and 4 bases at J, with 15 bases between. Germline-derived CDR1 and CDR2 are LNHDA and SQIVND (reference sequence). This CDR3 comprises 14 residues. CDR3 loop: CASRPGTLGTEAFF. Written as DNA, the CDR3 is TGTGCCAGTAGGCCGGGGACCTTGGGCACTGAAGCTTTCTTT.

The chain uses TRBV28 and TRBJ1-5; tentative D call: TRBD1 (5 bases). This CDR3 comprises 12 residues. Germline V gives CDR1 MDHEN, CDR2 SYDVKM. The V and J ends lost 6 bases and 7 bases respectively, with 10 bases between them. The CDR3 DNA reads as TGTGCCAGCAGCCTCGAGGGGCAGCCCCAGCATTTT. Translating gives CASSLEGQPQHF.

The gene calls are TRBV7-9 and TRBJ2-1, with 7 bases fitting TRBD1. Germline V lookup: CDR1 SEHNR, CDR2 FQNEAQ (reference sequence). V shed 4 bases and J 2 bases; nucleotides not matched to a gene: 2. The CDR3 length is 14 residues. DNA for the CDR3: TGTGCCAGCAGCTCGGGACAGACCTACAATGAGCAGTTCTTC. Amino acid sequence: CASSSGQTYNEQFF.

As DNA, the CDR3 is TGTGCCAGCAGTGTGGGAGATCTGGAGACCCAGTACTTC. This gives the protein CASSVGDLETQYF. The chain has TRBV25-1 and TRBJ2-5, with TRBD2 as a possible D gene (5 bases). Germline CDR1 reads MGHDK; CDR2 reads SYGVNS. The CDR3 covers 13 residues. V lost 4 bases to trimming and J lost 5 bases, with 11 bases between them.

The V and J genes are TRBV19 and TRBJ2-3; TRBD2 matches at 9 bases. The CDR3 runs to 14 residues. The V gene end was trimmed by 7 bases and the J gene end by 2 bases; junction bases not matched to a gene: 4. Germline V gives CDR1 LNHDA, CDR2 SQIVND (reference sequence). The CDR3 nucleotides are TGTGCCAGTACCTGGACTAGCGACACAGATACGCAGTATTTT. It codes for CASTWTSDTDTQYF. Full variable domain (remainder filled in from reference TRBV19 and TRBJ2-3): DGGITQSPKYLFRKEGQNVTLSCEQNLNHDAMYWYRQDPGQGLRLIYYSQIVNDFQKGDIAEGYSVSREKKESFPLTVTSAQKNPTAFYLCASTWTSDTDTQYFGPGTRLTVL.

This clone has just a few counts. The chain uses TRBV4-1 and TRBJ2-1; D tentatively fits TRBD1 or TRBD2 (5 bases each). Deletions cut 0 bases from V and 8 bases from J, with 14 bases between. From germline, CDR1 is MGHRA and CDR2 YSYEKL. The CDR3 runs to 15 residues. The CDR3 spells CASSQEWVRGDEQFF. The DNA for the CDR3 is TGCGCCAGCAGCCAAGAGTGGGTCCGGGGCGATGAGCAGTTCTTC.

This clone was recorded only once. The V gene is TRBV2, the J gene TRBJ2-5, with D possibly TRBD2 on 6 matching bases. The V gene lost 1 base and the J gene lost 0 bases, with 15 bases spanning the gap. The CDR3 consists of 17 residues. The germline V gene encodes CDR1 SNHLY and CDR2 FYNNEI. CDR3 sequence reads: CASSEVWASEYQETQYF. CDR3 coding DNA: TGTGCCAGCAGTGAAGTGTGGGCTAGCGAGTACCAAGAGACCCAGTACTTC.

The chain links TRBV30 to TRBJ2-1; perhaps TRBD1 as D (5 bases). Looked up from germline, CDR1 is GTSNPN and CDR2 is SVGIG (reference sequence). Trimming shortened V by 0 bases and J by 8 bases, and 14 bases separated the two germline ends. This CDR3 spans 14 amino acids. In nucleotides, the CDR3 is TGTGCCTGGAGTGTAGGCTCCAGGGTAGATGAGCAGTTCTTC. Amino acids: CAWSVGSRVDEQFF.

This clone was picked up one time. The chain couples TRBV4-1 to TRBJ2-2; TRBD2 matches 9 bases. Looked up from germline, CDR1 is MGHRA and CDR2 is YSYEKL. V lost 3 bases, J lost 1 base, and 6 bases stayed unmatched. The CDR3 sequence is 17 residues long. Written as DNA, the CDR3 is TGCGCCAGCAGCCAGGCTAGCGGGGTGGGGAACACCGGGGAGCTGTTTTTT. Translated, it gives CASSQASGVGNTGELFF.

J is TRBJ2-3 and V is TRBV5-1, with 11 nucleotides matching TRBD2. CDR3 length: 17 residues. CDR1 and CDR2 from the germline V gene are SGHRS and YFSETQ. The junction had 16 bases not matched to a gene; V was cut back by 7 bases and J by 6 bases. CDR3 sequence: CASQPHLAGGPADTQYF. The CDR3 nucleotides are TGCGCCAGCCAGCCCCACTTAGCGGGGGGGCCCGCGGATACGCAGTATTTT.

This clone was found a few times. The rearrangement uses TRBV14 and TRBJ2-1; D remains unclear. CDR1 is SGHDN, CDR2 FVKESK, per germline. CDR3 length: 12 residues. The ends were cut back, 3 bases at V and 10 bases at J, with 10 bases in the middle. CDR3 in amino acids: CASSQLGPEQFF. The CDR3 nucleotides read TGTGCCAGCAGCCAGCTAGGACCAGAGCAGTTCTTC.

V and J are TRBV29-1 and TRBJ2-5; the D is unclear. The end of the DNA is better explained by TRBJ2-7, so the J call may be wrong. Germline V gives CDR1 SQVTM, CDR2 ANQGSEA. The CDR3 is 12 residues long. CDR3 nucleotides: TGCAGCGTTGAGACCGGCCCTTACGAGCAGTACTTC. Translated, it gives CSVETGPYEQYF.

The chain uses TRBV5-4 and TRBJ2-5; D tentatively fits TRBD1 or TRBD2 (5 bases each). The CDR3 contains 12 residues. Deletions cut 4 bases from V and 5 bases from J, with 9 bases between. Germline-derived CDR1 and CDR2 are SGHNT and YYREEE (reference sequence). The CDR3 region has the DNA TGTGCCAGCAGCGGGGGAGCGGAGACCCAGTACTTC. Its protein product is CASSGGAETQYF.

The gene calls are TRBV27 and TRBJ1-1; 7 bases fit TRBD1. This CDR3 spans 14 amino acids. Germline V gene sequence: CDR1 MNHEY, CDR2 SMNVEV (reference sequence). J gave up 6 bases and V 5 bases, and 9 bases lay outside the gene matches. CDR3 nucleotide sequence: TGTGCCAGCAGTCAGCCGGGACAGCTGGCTGAAGCTTTCTTT. Translating it yields CASSQPGQLAEAFF.

This clone has just one count. This chain uses TRBV27 with TRBJ2-5; possible D gene TRBD2, 6 bases. The V gene's germline CDR1 is MNHEY and CDR2 SMNVEV (reference sequence). CDR3 length equals 15 residues. V was clipped by 5 bases and J by 0 bases, with 13 bases between them. The CDR3 DNA is TGTGCCAGCAGTAATCTAGCGTTGTACCAAGAGACCCAGTACTTC. Amino acid sequence: CASSNLALYQETQYF.